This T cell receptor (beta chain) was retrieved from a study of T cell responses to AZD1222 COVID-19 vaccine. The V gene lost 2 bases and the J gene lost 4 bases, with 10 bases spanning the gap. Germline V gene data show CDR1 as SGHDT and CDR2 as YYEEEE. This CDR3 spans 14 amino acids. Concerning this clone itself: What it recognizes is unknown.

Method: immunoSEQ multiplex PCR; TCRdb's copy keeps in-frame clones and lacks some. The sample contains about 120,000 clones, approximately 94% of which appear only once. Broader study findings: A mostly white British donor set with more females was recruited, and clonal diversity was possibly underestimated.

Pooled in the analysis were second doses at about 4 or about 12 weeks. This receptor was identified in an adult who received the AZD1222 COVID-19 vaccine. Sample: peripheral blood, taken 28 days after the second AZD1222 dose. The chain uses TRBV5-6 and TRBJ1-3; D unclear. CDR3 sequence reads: CASSLTDGGNTIYF. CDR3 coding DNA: TGTGCCAGCAGCTTAACTGACGGCGGAAACACCATATATTTT.